Below, one T cell receptor beta chain is given with its context. Its specificity is unknown. The data stem from a study of T cell responses to AZD1222 COVID-19 vaccine. Notes on the study in general: White British donors predominated, females outnumbered males, and clonal diversity was possibly underestimated. Repertoires were obtained solely post-peak T cell response. Only 5 or 6 people who got AZD1222 tested seropositive at baseline.

V lost 6 bases, J lost 8 bases, and 19 bases lay in between. CDR3 size: 15 residues. Germline V lookup: CDR1 MDHEN, CDR2 SYDVKM. The protocol was immunoSEQ multiplex PCR, while the TCRdb copy is restricted to in-frame clones and leaves out a portion. The sample gives tens of thousands of clones, roughly 84% of which show up once; around 24% is in the top ten. The source was peripheral blood, collected on day 0 of AZD1222 vaccination. The chain joins TRBV28 to TRBJ1-4, with D uncertain. The clonotype originates from an adult in good health. The CDR3 here is CASRMGRSRTEKLFF. The CDR3 DNA reads as TGTGCCAGCAGGATGGGCAGATCACGGACCGAAAAACTGTTTTTT. The whole variable domain, filled in from reference TRBV28 and TRBJ1-4, reads DVKVTQSSRYLVKRTGEKVFLECVQDMDHENMFWYRQDPGLGLRLIYFSYDVKMKEKGDIPEGYSVSREKKERFSLILESASTNQTSMYLCASRMGRSRTEKLFFGSGTQLSVL.